Listed here is a single T cell receptor beta chain. Antigen: not known. TCRdb's copy holds only in-frame clones and misses some; the assay was immunoSEQ multiplex PCR. Found here are roughly 130,000 clones, about 90% of them singletons; the top ten hold about 1.9%. Losses at the gene ends were 3 bases for V and 8 bases for J; bases not matched to a gene: 5. Germline CDR1 SEHNR, CDR2 FQNEAQ (reference sequence). The CDR3 consists of 15 residues. The data stem from a study of T cell responses to AZD1222 COVID-19 vaccine. Study overall: Second doses that came at about 4 or about 12 weeks were put together.

The study, taken as a whole, reports: Seropositivity was recorded at baseline in only 6 or 7 AZD1222 recipients. Within unmutated variant regions lay the reported targets of nearly half of spike-specific TCRs.

This TCR was recovered from an adult in good health. The chain carries TRBV7-9 and TRBJ1-4, with 11 bases fitting TRBD1. The sample in question was peripheral blood, obtained on day 0 of AZD1222 vaccination. The CDR3 DNA is TGTGCCAGCAGCTTCTGGGACAGGGGGGCAGAAAAACTGTTTTTT. Translation gives CASSFWDRGAEKLFF.